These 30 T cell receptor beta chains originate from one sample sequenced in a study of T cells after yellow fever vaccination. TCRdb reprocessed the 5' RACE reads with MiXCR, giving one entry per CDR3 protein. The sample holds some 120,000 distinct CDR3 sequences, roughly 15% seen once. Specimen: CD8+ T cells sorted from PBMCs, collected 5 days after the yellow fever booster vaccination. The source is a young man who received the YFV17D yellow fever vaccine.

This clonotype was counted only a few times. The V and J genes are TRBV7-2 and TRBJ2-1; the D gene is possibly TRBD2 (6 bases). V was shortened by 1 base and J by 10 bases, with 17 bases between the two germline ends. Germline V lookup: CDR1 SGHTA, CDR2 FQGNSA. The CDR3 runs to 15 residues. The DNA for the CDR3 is TGTGCCAGCAGCTTAGGCCCTAGCGAGGTTGAGGAGCAGTTCTTC. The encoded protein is CASSLGPSEVEEQFF.

CDR3 protein: CASSVMGRENEQFF. CDR3 coding DNA: TGTGCCAGCAGCGTGATGGGGCGGGAGAATGAGCAGTTCTTC. This rearrangement joins TRBV9 to TRBJ2-1; 7 bases fit TRBD2. The CDR3 consists of 14 residues. V trimming: 2 bases; J trimming: 7 bases; junction bases outside the gene matches: 6. In germline, CDR1 is SGDLS, CDR2 YYNGEE.

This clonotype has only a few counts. The CDR3 loop is CSATRVRTDERADTQYF. CDR3 coding DNA: TGCAGCGCAACTAGGGTCAGAACGGACGAGAGGGCAGATACGCAGTATTTT. The rearrangement joins TRBV29-1 to TRBJ2-3, with D perhaps matching TRBD2 (5 bases). The germline CDR1 and CDR2 sequences are SQVTM and ANQGSEA. The CDR3 runs to 17 residues. The V and J ends lost 7 bases and 4 bases respectively, with 27 bases between them.

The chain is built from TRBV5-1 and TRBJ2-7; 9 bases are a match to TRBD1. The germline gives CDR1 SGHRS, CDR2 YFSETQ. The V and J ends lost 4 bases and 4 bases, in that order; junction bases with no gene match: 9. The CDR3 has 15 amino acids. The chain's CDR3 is CASSLGQGRIYEQYV. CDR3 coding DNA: TGCGCCAGCAGCCTGGGACAGGGCCGTATTTACGAGCAGTACGTC.

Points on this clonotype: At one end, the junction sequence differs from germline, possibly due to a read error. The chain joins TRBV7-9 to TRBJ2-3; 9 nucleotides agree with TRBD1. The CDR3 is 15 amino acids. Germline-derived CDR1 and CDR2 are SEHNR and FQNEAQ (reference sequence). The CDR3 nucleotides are TGTTCCAGCAGCGTAACAGGGGGCGGAAGGGATACGCAGTATTTT. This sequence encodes CSSSVTGGGRDTQYF.

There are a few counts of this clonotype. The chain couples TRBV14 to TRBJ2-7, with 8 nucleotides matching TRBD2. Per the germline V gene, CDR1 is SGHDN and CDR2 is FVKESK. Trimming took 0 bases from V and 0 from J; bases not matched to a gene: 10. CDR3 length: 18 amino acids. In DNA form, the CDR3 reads TGTGCCAGCAGCCAAGATGGGCTAGCGGGCATGAGCTCCTACGAGCAGTACTTC. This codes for CASSQDGLAGMSSYEQYF.

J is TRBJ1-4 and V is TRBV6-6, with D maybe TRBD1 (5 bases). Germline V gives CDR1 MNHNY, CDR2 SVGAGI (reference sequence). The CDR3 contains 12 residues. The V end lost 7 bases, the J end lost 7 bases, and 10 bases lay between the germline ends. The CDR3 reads CASKGFGEKLFF. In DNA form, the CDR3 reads TGTGCCAGCAAGGGGTTTGGTGAAAAACTGTTTTTT.

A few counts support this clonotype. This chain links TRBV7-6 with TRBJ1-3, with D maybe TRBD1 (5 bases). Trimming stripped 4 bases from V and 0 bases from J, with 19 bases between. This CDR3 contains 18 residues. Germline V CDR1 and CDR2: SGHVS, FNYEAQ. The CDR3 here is CASSSQAGAGGSGNTIYF. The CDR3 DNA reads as TGTGCCAGCAGCTCCCAAGCTGGGGCGGGGGGCTCTGGAAACACCATATATTTT. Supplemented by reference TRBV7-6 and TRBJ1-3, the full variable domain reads GAGVSQSPRYKVTKRGQDVALRCDPISGHVSLYWYRQALGQGPEFLTYFNYEAQQDKSGLPNDRFSAERPEGSISTLTIQRTEQRDSAMYRCASSSQAGAGGSGNTIYFGEGSWLTVV.

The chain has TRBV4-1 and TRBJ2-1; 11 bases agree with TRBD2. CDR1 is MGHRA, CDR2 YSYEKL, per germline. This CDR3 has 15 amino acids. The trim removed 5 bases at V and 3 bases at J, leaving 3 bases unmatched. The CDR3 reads CASSATSGVYNEQFF. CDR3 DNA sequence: TGCGCCAGCAGCGCGACTAGCGGGGTCTACAATGAGCAGTTCTTC.

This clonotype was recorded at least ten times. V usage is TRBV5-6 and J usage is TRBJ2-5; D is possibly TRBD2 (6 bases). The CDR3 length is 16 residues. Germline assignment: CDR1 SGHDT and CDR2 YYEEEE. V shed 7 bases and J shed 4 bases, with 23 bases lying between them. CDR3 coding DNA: TGTGCCAGCGACCTCTGGAGACTAGACGGACGAGAGACCCAGTACTTC. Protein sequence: CASDLWRLDGRETQYF.

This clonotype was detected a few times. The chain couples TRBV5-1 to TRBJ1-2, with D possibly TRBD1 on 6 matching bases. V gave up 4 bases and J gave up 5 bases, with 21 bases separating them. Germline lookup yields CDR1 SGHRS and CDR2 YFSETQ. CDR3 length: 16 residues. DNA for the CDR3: TGCGCCAGCAGCCCCACCGCCGGGGGCGATGGGTATGGCTACACCTTC. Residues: CASSPTAGGDGYGYTF.

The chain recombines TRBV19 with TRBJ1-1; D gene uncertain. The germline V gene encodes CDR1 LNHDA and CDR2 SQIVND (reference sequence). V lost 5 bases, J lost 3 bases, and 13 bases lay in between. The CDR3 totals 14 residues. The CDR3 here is CASSSVGSDTEAFF. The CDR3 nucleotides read TGTGCCAGTAGTTCGGTAGGGTCTGACACTGAAGCTTTCTTT.

CDR3 sequence: CASSQGGLVGAEQYF. The DNA for the CDR3 is TGTGCCAGCAGCCAAGGCGGACTAGTGGGCGCCGAGCAGTACTTC. This rearrangement joins TRBV3-1 to TRBJ2-7; 7 bases agree with TRBD2. Germline CDR1 LGHDT, CDR2 YNNKEL (reference sequence). The CDR3 has 15 amino acids. V trimming: 1 base; J trimming: 6 bases; junction bases outside the gene matches: 9.

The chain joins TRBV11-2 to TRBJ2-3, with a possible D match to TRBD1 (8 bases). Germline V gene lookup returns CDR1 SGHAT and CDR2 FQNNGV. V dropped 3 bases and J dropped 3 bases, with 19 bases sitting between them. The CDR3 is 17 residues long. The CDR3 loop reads CASSLGGRTGRTDTQYF. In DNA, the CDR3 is TGTGCCAGCAGCTTGGGAGGGAGGACAGGGAGAACAGATACGCAGTATTTT.

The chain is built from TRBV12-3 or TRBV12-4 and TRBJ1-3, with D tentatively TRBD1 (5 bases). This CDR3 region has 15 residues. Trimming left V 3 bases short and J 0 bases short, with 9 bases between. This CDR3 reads CASSFGGFSGNTIYF. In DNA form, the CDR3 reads TGTGCCAGCAGTTTCGGGGGGTTCTCTGGAAACACCATATATTTT.

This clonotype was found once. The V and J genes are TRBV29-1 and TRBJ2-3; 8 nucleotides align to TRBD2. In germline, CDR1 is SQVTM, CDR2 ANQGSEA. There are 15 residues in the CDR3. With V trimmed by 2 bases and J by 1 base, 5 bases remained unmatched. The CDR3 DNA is TGCAGCGTTGAACGGGGGGGACCCCGCACAGATACGCAGTATTTT. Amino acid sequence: CSVERGGPRTDTQYF.

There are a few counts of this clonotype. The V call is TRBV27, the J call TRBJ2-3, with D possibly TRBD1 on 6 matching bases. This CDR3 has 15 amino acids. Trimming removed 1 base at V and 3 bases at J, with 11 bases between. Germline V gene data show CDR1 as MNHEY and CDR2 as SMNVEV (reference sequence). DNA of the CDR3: TGTGCCAGCAGTTTATGGGGCAGGGGTACAGATACGCAGTATTTT. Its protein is CASSLWGRGTDTQYF.

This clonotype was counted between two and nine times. The CDR3 reads CSASKRDRVNTGELFF. The DNA for the CDR3 is TGCAGTGCTAGCAAGAGGGACAGGGTGAACACCGGGGAGCTGTTTTTT. The chain recombines TRBV20-1 with TRBJ2-2, with TRBD1 matching 9 bases. CDR3 length equals 16 residues. Germline-derived CDR1 and CDR2 are DFQATT and SNEGSKA (reference sequence). Losses at the gene ends were 3 bases for V and 1 base for J; bases not matched to a gene: 6.

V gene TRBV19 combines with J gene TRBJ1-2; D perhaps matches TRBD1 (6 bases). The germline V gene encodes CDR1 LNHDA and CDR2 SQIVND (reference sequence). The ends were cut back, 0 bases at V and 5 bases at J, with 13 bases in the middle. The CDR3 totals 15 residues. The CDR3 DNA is TGTGCCAGTAGTATAGATCTATCGGACAGTTATGGCTACACCTTC. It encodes CASSIDLSDSYGYTF.

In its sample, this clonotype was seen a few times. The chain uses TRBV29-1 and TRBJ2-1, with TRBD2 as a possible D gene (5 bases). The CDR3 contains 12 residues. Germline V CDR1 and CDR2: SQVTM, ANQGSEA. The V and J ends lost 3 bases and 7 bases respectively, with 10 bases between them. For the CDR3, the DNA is TGCAGCGTTGAGTCCCCGGGGAATGAGCAGTTCTTC. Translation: CSVESPGNEQFF.

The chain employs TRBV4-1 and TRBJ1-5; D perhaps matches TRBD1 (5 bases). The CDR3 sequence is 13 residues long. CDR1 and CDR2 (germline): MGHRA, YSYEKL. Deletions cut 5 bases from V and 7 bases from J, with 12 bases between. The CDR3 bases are TGCGCCAGCAGCGACAGCGGCGGGCAGCCCCAGCATTTT. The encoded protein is CASSDSGGQPQHF.

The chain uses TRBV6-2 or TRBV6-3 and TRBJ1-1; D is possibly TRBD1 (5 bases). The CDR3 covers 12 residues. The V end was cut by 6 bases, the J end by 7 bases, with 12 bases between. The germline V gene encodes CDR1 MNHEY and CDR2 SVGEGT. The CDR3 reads CASSSDGHEAFF. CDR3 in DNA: TGTGCCAGCAGCTCGGACGGACATGAAGCTTTCTTT.

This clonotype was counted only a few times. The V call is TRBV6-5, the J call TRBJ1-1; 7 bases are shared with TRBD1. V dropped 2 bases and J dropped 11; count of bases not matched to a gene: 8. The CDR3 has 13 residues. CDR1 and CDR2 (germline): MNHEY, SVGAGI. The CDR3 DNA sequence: TGTGCCAGCAGTTACGCCAGGGGGGATTGGGCTTTCTTT. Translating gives CASSYARGDWAFF.

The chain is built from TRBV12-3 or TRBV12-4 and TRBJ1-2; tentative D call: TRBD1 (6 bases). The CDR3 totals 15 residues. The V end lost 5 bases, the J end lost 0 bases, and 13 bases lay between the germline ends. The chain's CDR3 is CASSPTGAANYGYTF. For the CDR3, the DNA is TGTGCCAGCAGTCCCACGGGGGCTGCTAACTATGGCTACACCTTC.

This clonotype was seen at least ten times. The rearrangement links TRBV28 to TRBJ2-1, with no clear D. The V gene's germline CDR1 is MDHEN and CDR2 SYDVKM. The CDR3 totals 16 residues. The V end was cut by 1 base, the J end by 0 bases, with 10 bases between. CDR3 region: CASSLSGPSSYNEQFF. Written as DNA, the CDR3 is TGTGCCAGCAGTTTATCCGGACCAAGCTCCTACAATGAGCAGTTCTTC.

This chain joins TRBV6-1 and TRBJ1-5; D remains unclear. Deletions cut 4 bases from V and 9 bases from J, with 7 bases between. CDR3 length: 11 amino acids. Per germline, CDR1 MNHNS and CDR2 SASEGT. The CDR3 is CASSGPLPQHF. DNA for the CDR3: TGTGCCAGCAGTGGTCCTCTGCCCCAGCATTTT.

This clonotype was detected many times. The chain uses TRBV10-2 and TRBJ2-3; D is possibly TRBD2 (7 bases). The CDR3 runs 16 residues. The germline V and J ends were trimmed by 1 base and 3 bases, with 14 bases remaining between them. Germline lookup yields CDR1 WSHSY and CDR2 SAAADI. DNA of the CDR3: TGCGCCAGCAGTGAGTTGGGGGGGGCCGGTACAGATACGCAGTATTTT. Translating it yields CASSELGGAGTDTQYF.

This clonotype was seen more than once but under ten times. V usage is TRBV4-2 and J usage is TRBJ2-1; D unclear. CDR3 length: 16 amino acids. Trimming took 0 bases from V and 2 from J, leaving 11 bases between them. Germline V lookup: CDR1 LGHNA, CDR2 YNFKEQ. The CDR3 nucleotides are TGTGCCAGCAGCCAAGAGGATAGGACCCCCTACAATGAGCAGTTCTTC. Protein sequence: CASSQEDRTPYNEQFF.

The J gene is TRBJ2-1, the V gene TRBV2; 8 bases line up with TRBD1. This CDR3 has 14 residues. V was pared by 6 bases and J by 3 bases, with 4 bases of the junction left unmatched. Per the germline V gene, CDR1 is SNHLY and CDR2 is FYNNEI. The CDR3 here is CASRPGQGYNEQFF. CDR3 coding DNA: TGTGCCAGCAGACCTGGACAGGGCTACAATGAGCAGTTCTTC.

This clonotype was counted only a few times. The DNA for the CDR3 is TGCAGTGCAGGGACTAGCGGGGGGCCACCCTACGAGCAGTACTTC. It codes for CSAGTSGGPPYEQYF. This sequence joins TRBV20-1 and TRBJ2-7; 15 bases agree with TRBD2. The CDR3 sequence is 15 residues long. The V gene end was trimmed by 6 bases and the J gene end by 2 bases; junction bases not matched to a gene: 5. Germline values: CDR1 DFQATT, CDR2 SNEGSKA (reference sequence).